This T cell receptor (beta chain) was captured in a study of human T cells and chemical hapten exposure. The wider study: DPC at 2% was the sensitizing agent, placed on around 2 cm by around 2 cm of upper inner arm skin. Notes on the study in general: It was expanded TCRs that formed significantly more large CDR3 similarity clusters than controls did. With regard to DPC sensitization, TCRs above 1 in 1000 frequency did not change.

Time point noted: patch test 2, 6 weeks after DPC sensitization. The treatment here: therapeutic diphenylcyclopropenone sensitization with weekly scalp DPC. As to this clonotype: The antigen remains undetermined.

TCRdb ran MiXCR on the RACE reads and lists one entry per CDR3 protein. The sample lists 75,000 to 95,000 distinct CDR3 sequences, around 10% occurring once. Germline-derived CDR1 and CDR2 are SGDLS and YYNGEE. The CDR3 loop spans 18 amino acids. Losses at the gene ends were 4 bases for V and 1 base for J; bases not matched to a gene: 9. Here the sequenced sample was whole blood, taken in connection with sensitization to the hapten diphenylcyclopropenone (DPC). The origin of this receptor is a man aged 35-49 years with alopecia areata. Some clones in this sample may be carry-over from other donors' samples. V and J are TRBV9 and TRBJ2-3; 13 positions agree with TRBD2. Written as DNA, the CDR3 is TGTGCCAGCAGCCCCCGTCGAGGACTAGCGGGAGGCACAGATACGCAGTATTTT. It specifies CASSPRRGLAGGTDTQYF.